The 21 T cell receptor beta chains given below trace back to one sample, sequenced in a study of blood T cell repertoires in COVID-19 (dated by TCRdb to the early 2020s). Library preparation used the immunoSEQ multiplex PCR assay. This is the immuneACCESS table as TCRdb keeps it, with only in-frame sequences that have V and J called. A part of the clones is gone; compared with another copy, unresolved V genes explain less than half, and the rest is unexplained. The sample profile shows around 330,000 clones; 85% of them were found once. The ten largest account for 1.5% to 2% of the sample. The sequencing sample was made of PBMCs or T cells enriched from blood (not recorded which). These receptors all come from a woman in her twenties or thirties who had been exposed to COVID-19.

V and J are TRBV6-2 or TRBV6-3 and TRBJ1-6, with TRBD1 identical over 7 bases. V lost 4 bases to trimming and J lost 3 bases; unmatched junction nucleotides: 9. The CDR3 is 17 residues long. Looked up from germline, CDR1 is MNHEY and CDR2 is SVGEGT. The CDR3 sequence is CASSLSRTGVYNSPLHF. DNA of the CDR3: TGTGCCAGCAGTTTATCCCGGACAGGAGTCTATAATTCACCCCTCCACTTT.

The rearrangement uses TRBV29-1 and TRBJ1-2, with unresolved D. The CDR3 is made up of 11 amino acids. The ends were cut back, 7 bases at V and 0 bases at J, with 6 bases in the middle. Germline V gives CDR1 SQVTM, CDR2 ANQGSEA. CDR3 in amino acids: CSAVTNYGYTF. The CDR3 DNA reads TGCAGCGCCGTTACTAACTATGGCTACACCTTC.

The V call is TRBV4-3, the J call TRBJ2-7; D is unclear. V was pared by 0 bases and J by 3 bases, with 15 bases between. Germline CDR1 LGHNA, CDR2 YSLEER. The CDR3 has 16 residues. CDR3 sequence reads: CASSQEVRASYYEQYF. The DNA of the CDR3 is TGCGCCAGCAGCCAAGAGGTGCGAGCCTCCTACTACGAGCAGTACTTC.

V is TRBV4-2 and J is TRBJ2-7, with D maybe TRBD1 (7 bases). Germline values: CDR1 LGHNA, CDR2 YNFKEQ. The CDR3 totals 12 residues. Written as DNA, the CDR3 is TGTGTCGCGGGACAGCCGCCCTACGAGCAGTACTTC. It translates to CVAGQPPYEQYF.

The V call is TRBV2, the J call TRBJ1-2, with TRBD1 matching over 7 bases. The CDR3 totals 15 residues. V shed 9 bases, J shed 2 bases, and the junction held 12 bases outside the gene matches. Germline V gene data show CDR1 as SNHLY and CDR2 as FYNNEI. CDR3: CASRPGTASNYGYTF. The CDR3 nucleotides are TGTGCCAGTAGGCCGGGGACAGCTAGCAACTATGGCTACACCTTC.

The rearrangement uses TRBV5-1 and TRBJ2-5; 8 nucleotides match TRBD2. Germline V gives CDR1 SGHRS, CDR2 YFSETQ. CDR3 length: 14 amino acids. The junction had 11 bases not matched to a gene; V was cut back by 7 bases and J by 6 bases. CDR3 DNA: TGCGCCAGCGCGATTACTAGCGGTAAGAAGACCCAGTACTTC. It is translated as CASAITSGKKTQYF. Full variable domain (remainder filled in from reference TRBV5-1 and TRBJ2-5): KAGVTQTPRYLIKTRGQQVTLSCSPISGHRSVSWYQQTPGQGLQFLFEYFSETQRNKGNFPGRFSGRQFSNSRSEMNVSTLELGDSALYLCASAITSGKKTQYFGPGTRLLVL.

V is TRBV28 and J is TRBJ2-1; 7 bases fit TRBD2. There are 14 residues in the CDR3. Germline-derived CDR1 and CDR2 are MDHEN and SYDVKM. With 6 bases clipped from V and 8 bases from J, the junction kept 10 bases outside the gene matches. CDR3 region: CASRPGLIQDEQFF. The DNA for the CDR3 is TGTGCCAGCAGGCCGGGACTAATCCAGGATGAGCAGTTCTTC.

The rearrangement uses TRBV15 and TRBJ2-7; tentatively, D is TRBD1 (6 bases). Germline-derived CDR1 and CDR2 are LNHNV and YYDKDF (reference sequence). The CDR3 contains 16 residues. V lost 4 bases and J 4 bases, leaving 20 bases between the germline ends. The CDR3 DNA reads as TGTGCCACCAGCACCAGGGGCGCCCCCCGTTATTACGAGCAGTACTTC. Protein sequence: CATSTRGAPRYYEQYF.

This chain links TRBV11-1 with TRBJ2-7, with D perhaps matching TRBD2 (7 bases). Deletions cut 0 bases from V and 4 bases from J, with 13 bases between. CDR3 length: 15 amino acids. Germline-derived CDR1 and CDR2 are SGHAT and FQDESV (reference sequence). The CDR3 reads CASSLAVGGLYEQYF. The CDR3 nucleotides read TGTGCCAGCAGCTTAGCTGTCGGGGGGCTTTACGAGCAGTACTTC.

Notes on this clone: A much larger clone lies a single base off, so this may be a read error. Other DNA sequences in the same sample also yield this CDR3. This chain joins TRBV4-1 and TRBJ2-1, with a weak D call TRBD2 (6 bases). Per germline, CDR1 MGHRA and CDR2 YSYEKL. The CDR3 length is 17 residues. The CDR3 region has the DNA TGCGCCAGCAGCCAAGTACAACTCGGGAGCTCCTACAATGAGCAATTCTTC. Its protein product is CASSQVQLGSSYNEQFF.

As concerns this clone: The sample carries other DNA sequences with the same CDR3. This chain connects TRBV28 to TRBJ1-2; no clear D. V lost 6 bases and J 5 bases, leaving 10 bases between the germline ends. This CDR3 has 12 amino acids. Germline lookup yields CDR1 MDHEN and CDR2 SYDVKM. The CDR3 region has the DNA TGTGCCAGCAGCCCCCGGGGTTATGGCTACACCTTC. Translated: CASSPRGYGYTF.

A word on this clone: At one end, the junction sequence differs from germline, possibly due to a read error. V usage is TRBV19 and J usage is TRBJ1-5; D call uncertain. The CDR3 length is 14 residues. CDR1 and CDR2 (germline): LNHDA, SQIVND (reference sequence). The CDR3, as DNA: TGTGCCAGTAGACTTAGAACTAGCGATCAGCCCCAGCATTTT. Protein sequence: CASRLRTSDQPQHF.

The chain carries TRBV19 and TRBJ1-4; D is uncertain. Trimming left V 6 bases short and J 5 bases short, with 10 bases between. CDR3 length: 13 amino acids. The germline V gene has CDR1 LNHDA and CDR2 SQIVND (reference sequence). The CDR3 DNA sequence: TGTGCCAGTAGGCGAGAACTAAATGAAAAACTGTTTTTT. Translation: CASRRELNEKLFF.

The gene calls are TRBV28 and TRBJ1-4; D gene uncertain. CDR3 length equals 12 residues. Trimming pared 5 bases from V and 8 bases from J, leaving 9 bases between. From germline, CDR1 is MDHEN and CDR2 SYDVKM. This CDR3 reads CASSTGGEKLFF. Written as DNA, the CDR3 is TGTGCCAGCAGTACCGGAGGAGAAAAACTGTTTTTT.

The chain links TRBV19 to TRBJ1-5, with 8 bases fitting TRBD1. The V segment lost 4 bases and the J segment 7 bases; nucleotides outside the gene matches: 12. The CDR3 covers 16 residues. Germline V gene data show CDR1 as LNHDA and CDR2 as SQIVND (reference sequence). The CDR3 bases are TGTGCCAGTAGTACTCGAAGACAGGGGTGGATACAGCCCCAGCATTTT. Residues: CASSTRRQGWIQPQHF.

In its sample, this clone was seen a few times. The gene calls are TRBV6-5 and TRBJ1-5, with 9 bases identical to TRBD1. V was pared by 8 bases and J by 6 bases, with 8 bases of the junction left unmatched. CDR1 is MNHEY, CDR2 SVGAGI, per germline. The CDR3 spans 14 residues. CDR3 protein: CASARTGESQPQHF. The CDR3 DNA sequence: TGTGCCAGCGCCCGGACAGGGGAAAGTCAGCCCCAGCATTTT.

The genes are TRBV30 and TRBJ1-1; D is uncertain. Germline-derived CDR1 and CDR2 are GTSNPN and SVGIG (reference sequence). Trimming took 3 bases from V and 8 from J, leaving 7 bases between them. The CDR3 sequence is 10 residues long. The CDR3 loop reads CAWRGVEAFF. DNA for the CDR3: TGTGCCTGGAGGGGAGTGGAAGCTTTCTTT.

The table lists this clone with a count of one. The J gene is TRBJ2-1, the V gene TRBV19; the match to TRBD2 covers 16 bases. The germline CDR1 and CDR2 sequences are LNHDA and SQIVND (reference sequence). The length of the CDR3 is 17 residues. The ends lost 5 bases at V and 2 bases at J; junction bases unmatched: 3. CDR3 amino acids: CASSPGLAGGTYNEQFF. CDR3 coding DNA: TGTGCCAGTAGTCCGGGACTAGCGGGGGGGACCTACAATGAGCAGTTCTTC. The complete variable domain, with remaining parts taken from reference TRBV19 and TRBJ2-1, reads DGGITQSPKYLFRKEGQNVTLSCEQNLNHDAMYWYRQDPGQGLRLIYYSQIVNDFQKGDIAEGYSVSREKKESFPLTVTSAQKNPTAFYLCASSPGLAGGTYNEQFFGPGTRLTVL.

The chain is built from TRBV7-9 and TRBJ1-1; 8 nucleotides agree with TRBD1. V was clipped by 5 bases and J by 5 bases; unmatched bases: 4. CDR3 length: 13 residues. Germline CDR1 SEHNR, CDR2 FQNEAQ (reference sequence). CDR3 protein: CASSDRGVTEAFF. The CDR3 bases are TGTGCCAGCAGCGACAGGGGCGTTACTGAAGCTTTCTTT.

The genes are TRBV4-1 and TRBJ2-1; the D gene is possibly TRBD2 (5 bases). CDR1 is MGHRA and CDR2 is YSYEKL in the germline V gene. The ends were cut back, 1 base at V and 9 bases at J, with 10 bases in the middle. CDR3 size: 13 residues. CDR3 DNA: TGCGCCAGCAGCCAAGGTACCCTAGCTGAGCAGTTCTTC. Its protein product is CASSQGTLAEQFF.

This clone was seen once. The chain uses TRBV7-3 and TRBJ1-2, with 7 positions matching TRBD1. CDR3 length: 14 residues. Germline V gives CDR1 SGHTA, CDR2 FQGTGA. Losses at the gene ends were 5 bases for V and 2 bases for J; bases not matched to a gene: 5. The CDR3 sequence: CASSLGTENYGYTF. The CDR3, as DNA: TGTGCCAGCAGCCTCGGGACAGAGAACTATGGCTACACCTTC.